This T cell receptor beta chain was sequenced in a study of long-term antiretroviral therapy in people with HIV. At the level of the study: The 2015 immediate-ART recommendation came about a decade after the earliest samples.

Study observations and caveats: In the period from about 2003 to 2017, blood was collected, possibly under older ART regimens.

On this clone itself: As yet, its antigen is unknown.

Before they underwent DNA extraction, samples held about 1-10 million cryopreserved PBMC. Researchers report immunoSEQ v3.0 was run at survey level. Produced via immunoSEQ multiplex PCR; TCRdb's table is partial and in-frame only. The sample records about 20,000 clones, nearly 95% being singletons. The clonotype originates from a woman in her forties or fifties with HIV. Specimen: unsorted PBMCs, collected 4.4 years after starting antiretroviral therapy.

The CDR3 spells CASAGMERSEQYF. CDR3 in DNA: TGTGCCAGCGCGGGGATGGAGAGGTCCGAGCAGTACTTC. The chain has TRBV25-1 and TRBJ2-7; D may be TRBD2 (6 bases). Germline assignment: CDR1 MGHDK and CDR2 SYGVNS. Trimming pared 8 bases from V and 6 bases from J, leaving 17 bases between. The CDR3 contains 13 residues.